The 28 T cell receptor beta chains given below trace back to one sample, sequenced in a study of blood T cell repertoires in COVID-19. Some clones are missing from TCRdb's copy, which holds only in-frame ones; the method was immunoSEQ multiplex PCR. The repertoire has about 95,000 clones, roughly nine tenths of them found once; the top ten carry 3% to 4%. The specimen sequenced was peripheral blood. The source of these receptors is a woman between 65 and 79 years old with acute or convalescent COVID-19.

The gene calls are TRBV18 and TRBJ2-2; TRBD1 agrees at 9 bases. The junction had 11 bases not matched to a gene; V was cut back by 3 bases and J by 3 bases. The germline CDR1 and CDR2 sequences are KGHSH and LQKENI. The CDR3 length is 18 residues. CDR3 sequence (DNA): TGTGCCAGCTCACCGAGAGGACCGGGACAGGGCCACACCGGGGAGCTGTTTTTT. Encoded protein: CASSPRGPGQGHTGELFF.

This chain connects TRBV10-3 to TRBJ1-6, with 7 bases that match TRBD1. This CDR3 comprises 16 residues. With 4 bases clipped from V and 0 bases from J, the junction kept 3 bases outside the gene matches. Per the germline V gene, CDR1 is ENHRY and CDR2 is SYGVKD. CDR3 loop: CAISAGGSSYNSPLHF. The CDR3, as DNA: TGTGCCATCAGTGCAGGGGGGAGCTCCTATAATTCACCCCTCCACTTT.

V gene TRBV10-1 combines with J gene TRBJ2-3; D may be TRBD1 (6 bases). This CDR3 is 15 amino acids long. Germline V CDR1 and CDR2: WNHNN, SYGVQD (reference sequence). V lost 2 bases and J lost 4, with 13 bases in between. CDR3 bases: TGCGCCAGCAGTGAGGCCGCACAGGGCCCAGATACGCAGTATTTT. Protein product: CASSEAAQGPDTQYF.

This rearrangement joins TRBV7-8 to TRBJ2-1; maybe TRBD2 (6 bases). Germline V CDR1 and CDR2: SGHVS, FQNEAQ. Trimming left V 5 bases short and J 1 base short, with 12 bases between. This CDR3 has 15 amino acids. The CDR3 loop is CASSLRLVSYNEQFF. CDR3 coding DNA: TGTGCCAGCAGCCTCCGACTAGTATCCTACAATGAGCAGTTCTTC.

This chain's CDR3 is CASNTGVSYNEQFF. The CDR3 coding sequence is TGTGCTAGTAATACAGGGGTTTCATACAATGAGCAGTTCTTC. The V gene is TRBV12-5, the J gene TRBJ2-1; TRBD1 aligns across 7 bases. The CDR3 length is 14 residues. Looked up from germline, CDR1 is LGHNT and CDR2 is FRNRAP. The junction had 8 bases not matched to a gene; V was cut back by 8 bases and J by 4 bases. The full variable domain, completed using reference TRBV12-5 and TRBJ2-1, is DARVTQTPRHKVTEMGQEVTMRCQPILGHNTVFWYRQTMMQGLELLAYFRNRAPLDDSGMPKDRFSAEMPDATLATLKIQPSEPRDSAVYFCASNTGVSYNEQFFGPGTRLTVL.

The chain couples TRBV7-2 to TRBJ2-3, with 10 nucleotides matching TRBD2. The CDR3 loop spans 15 amino acids. V shed 5 bases and J 4 bases; nucleotides not matched to a gene: 6. Germline CDR1 SGHTA, CDR2 FQGNSA. The CDR3 sequence: CASSPLAGGSDTQYF. DNA for the CDR3: TGTGCCAGCAGCCCTTTAGCGGGAGGATCAGATACGCAGTATTTT.

The genes are TRBV3-1 (or the pseudogene TRBV3-2) and TRBJ2-1, with 10 bases lining up with TRBD2. CDR1 and CDR2 (germline): LGHDT, YNNKEL (reference sequence). J was trimmed by 6 bases and V by 3 bases; bases with no gene match: 8. The length of the CDR3 is 16 residues. The DNA for the CDR3 is TGTGCCAGCAGCCACGCTAGCGGGAGAGGTTTCAATGAGCAGTTCTTC. Residues: CASSHASGRGFNEQFF.

The V and J genes are TRBV18 and TRBJ2-1; D may be TRBD2 (6 bases). In germline, CDR1 is KGHSH, CDR2 LQKENI. Deletions cut 2 bases from V and 8 bases from J, with 13 bases between. CDR3 size: 14 residues. In nucleotides, the CDR3 is TGTGCCAGCTCACCAATTCGGAGCGGGCATGAGCAGTTCTTC. This gives the protein CASSPIRSGHEQFF.

CDR3 loop: CASSEGQGEAGELFF. The CDR3 DNA sequence: TGTGCCAGCAGTGAAGGACAGGGGGAAGCCGGGGAGCTGTTTTTT. The chain recombines TRBV2 with TRBJ2-2, with 9 bases fitting TRBD1. Per germline, CDR1 SNHLY and CDR2 FYNNEI. J lost 6 bases, V lost 1 base, and 3 bases had no gene match. The CDR3 length is 15 residues.

The chain uses TRBV5-1 and TRBJ2-2; D perhaps matches TRBD2 (5 bases). This CDR3 is built from 15 residues. The germline gives CDR1 SGHRS, CDR2 YFSETQ. V was shortened by 4 bases and J by 8 bases, with 18 bases between the two germline ends. As DNA, the CDR3 is TGCGCCAGCAGCCCTAGAGCGGTCTCTGAGGGGGAGCTGTTTTTT. The encoded protein is CASSPRAVSEGELFF.

The count of this clone is one. This chain uses TRBV11-2 with TRBJ1-1; the D is unclear. Trimming took 3 bases from V and 2 from J, leaving 16 bases between them. This CDR3 spans 16 amino acids. Looked up from germline, CDR1 is SGHAT and CDR2 is FQNNGV. The CDR3 region has the DNA TGTGCCAGCAGCTTTGATGGTCGTACGAGCAACACTGAAGCTTTCTTT. It encodes CASSFDGRTSNTEAFF.

The J gene is TRBJ1-2, the V gene TRBV16, with D possibly TRBD1 on 5 matching bases. V gave up 3 bases and J gave up 5 bases, with 16 bases separating them. CDR1 KGHSY and CDR2 FQNENV come from the germline V gene. The CDR3 covers 15 residues. The CDR3 nucleotides read TGTGCCAGCAGCCAGGGCGCACGGGGGGGATATGGCTACACCTTC. Amino acids: CASSQGARGGYGYTF.

This clone was observed a single time. The rearrangement joins TRBV5-1 to TRBJ2-1; 8 positions match TRBD1. The CDR3 is 15 amino acids. CDR1 and CDR2 from the germline V gene are SGHRS and YFSETQ. Trimming cost V 0 bases and J 4 bases; bases outside gene matches: 3. The CDR3: CASSLDQGAYNEQFF. For the CDR3, the DNA is TGCGCCAGCAGCTTGGATCAGGGGGCATACAATGAGCAGTTCTTC. Full variable domain (remainder filled in from reference TRBV5-1 and TRBJ2-1): KAGVTQTPRYLIKTRGQQVTLSCSPISGHRSVSWYQQTPGQGLQFLFEYFSETQRNKGNFPGRFSGRQFSNSRSEMNVSTLELGDSALYLCASSLDQGAYNEQFFGPGTRLTVL.

This chain links TRBV11-2 with TRBJ1-2; 10 bases map to TRBD1. Germline values: CDR1 SGHAT, CDR2 FQNNGV. The V and J ends lost 4 bases and 5 bases, in that order; junction bases with no gene match: 1. This CDR3 comprises 13 residues. The CDR3 here is CASSWDRGYGYTF. The CDR3 DNA reads as TGTGCCAGCAGCTGGGACAGGGGATATGGCTACACCTTC.

The chain is built from TRBV18 and TRBJ2-7; TRBD1 aligns across 7 bases. Trimming cost V 2 bases and J 5 bases; bases outside gene matches: 3. The CDR3 is 13 residues long. Germline V gene lookup returns CDR1 KGHSH and CDR2 LQKENI. CDR3 amino acids: CASSPRTGDEQYV. In nucleotides, the CDR3 is TGTGCCAGCTCACCAAGGACAGGTGACGAGCAGTACGTC.

The V and J genes are TRBV15 and TRBJ2-1; TRBD2 matches at 13 bases. With V trimmed by 5 bases and J by 5 bases, 6 bases remained unmatched. This CDR3 has 16 residues. Germline CDR1 LNHNV, CDR2 YYDKDF (reference sequence). CDR3 sequence: CATSPQTSGRHNEQFF. The CDR3 region has the DNA TGTGCCACCAGCCCGCAGACTAGCGGGAGGCACAATGAGCAGTTCTTC.

This sequence joins TRBV13 and TRBJ2-3, with 8 bases that match TRBD2. The length of the CDR3 is 15 residues. Germline CDR1 PRHDT, CDR2 FYEKMQ (reference sequence). After removal of 3 bases from V and 14 bases from J, the junction contained 16 bases not matched to a gene. DNA for the CDR3: TGTGCCAGCAGCTTCAGAGGTAGCGGGGTAGTAAGACGGTATTTT. The encoded protein is CASSFRGSGVVRRYF.

This rearrangement joins TRBV7-8 to TRBJ1-2; D is possibly TRBD1 (5 bases). The germline V and J ends were trimmed by 0 bases and 8 bases, with 19 bases remaining between them. CDR3 length equals 16 residues. CDR1 SGHVS and CDR2 FQNEAQ come from the germline V gene. Written as DNA, the CDR3 is TGTGCCAGCAGCTTAGCGGGGGGGGGATCGGTAGAGGGCTACACCTTC. This encodes CASSLAGGGSVEGYTF. Using reference TRBV7-8 and TRBJ1-2 for the parts outside the CDR3, the full variable domain is GAGVSQSPRYKVAKRGQDVALRCDPISGHVSLFWYQQALGQGPEFLTYFQNEAQLDKSGLPSDRFFAERPEGSVSTLKIQRTQQEDSAVYLCASSLAGGGSVEGYTFGSGTRLTVV.

This clone has only one observation. In the same sample, other DNA sequences code for this CDR3. The chain is built from TRBV3-1 (or the pseudogene TRBV3-2) and TRBJ2-3; D is undetermined. The germline CDR1 and CDR2 sequences are LGHDT and YNNKEL (reference sequence). The CDR3 runs to 13 residues. The germline V and J ends were trimmed by 1 base and 3 bases, with 5 bases remaining between them. DNA of the CDR3: TGTGCCAGCAGCCAAGCCCTTACAGATACGCAGTATTTT. Translated, it gives CASSQALTDTQYF.

The chain is built from TRBV12-3 or TRBV12-4 and TRBJ1-2, with D perhaps matching TRBD1 (5 bases). The CDR3 extends over 13 amino acids. Trimming took off 3 bases at V and 4 bases at J, with 9 bases between the two ends. CDR3 nucleotides: TGTGCCAGCAGTTTGACAGCCTTCTATGGCTACACCTTC. Protein sequence: CASSLTAFYGYTF.

The rearrangement links TRBV30 to TRBJ2-1; perhaps TRBD2 as D (6 bases). CDR3 size: 15 residues. Germline CDR1 and CDR2: GTSNPN and SVGIG (reference sequence). The V and J ends lost 3 bases and 0 bases respectively, with 12 bases between them. CDR3 DNA: TGTGCCTGGAGACGGGGGATTAGCTCCTACAATGAGCAGTTCTTC. This translates into CAWRRGISSYNEQFF.

The chain links TRBV7-2 to TRBJ1-6; 9 nucleotides match TRBD1. The CDR3 has 15 amino acids. Germline trimming cut 5 bases from V and 9 bases from J; bases unmatched to any gene: 8. Looked up from germline, CDR1 is SGHTA and CDR2 is FQGNSA. The CDR3 region is CASSGRDRESSPLHF. CDR3 nucleotides: TGTGCCAGCAGCGGGAGGGACAGGGAAAGTTCACCCCTCCACTTT.

The CDR3, as DNA: TGTGCCAGTAGTATCCTCGCCGGGACAGGGGGCGTTGGCTACACCTTC. This codes for CASSILAGTGGVGYTF. The chain joins TRBV19 to TRBJ1-2; 12 bases match TRBD1. Per the germline V gene, CDR1 is LNHDA and CDR2 is SQIVND (reference sequence). Trimming removed 3 bases from V and 7 bases from J; junction bases left unmatched: 9. CDR3 size: 16 residues.

The chain uses TRBV10-1 and TRBJ1-5, with D perhaps TRBD1 (6 bases). The CDR3 has 20 residues. V was trimmed by 2 bases and J by 0 bases, leaving 23 bases between them. CDR1 is WNHNN, CDR2 SYGVQD, per germline (reference sequence). This CDR3 reads CASSEPPPTAGAASNQPQHF. CDR3 DNA sequence: TGCGCCAGCAGTGAGCCCCCCCCAACAGCGGGGGCAGCTAGCAATCAGCCCCAGCATTTT.

This chain uses TRBV28 with TRBJ1-6; 7 nucleotides agree with TRBD1. Germline V lookup: CDR1 MDHEN, CDR2 SYDVKM. The CDR3 totals 15 residues. Trimming cost V 3 bases and J 10 bases; bases outside gene matches: 9. CDR3 nucleotide sequence: TGTGCCAGCAGTTTGGGGCCGACAGGGTTGTCACCCCTCCACTTT. This translates into CASSLGPTGLSPLHF.

The chain is built from TRBV13 and TRBJ2-2; 15 nucleotides align to TRBD2. Germline CDR1 reads PRHDT; CDR2 reads FYEKMQ (reference sequence). V lost 5 bases and J lost 2; bases outside the gene matches: 6. The CDR3 runs 18 residues. Written as DNA, the CDR3 is TGTGCCAGCAGCCCGCCGGGACTAGCGGGAGGAAACACCGGGGAGCTGTTTTTT. Encoded protein: CASSPPGLAGGNTGELFF.

The rearrangement uses TRBV7-7 and TRBJ2-2; 7 bases agree with TRBD1. V shed 0 bases and J 4 bases; nucleotides not matched to a gene: 2. Germline-derived CDR1 and CDR2 are SSHAT and FNYEAQ (reference sequence). This CDR3 contains 15 residues. The CDR3 sequence is CASSLARQGTGELFF. The CDR3 coding sequence is TGTGCCAGCAGCTTAGCCCGACAGGGCACCGGGGAGCTGTTTTTT.

The J gene is TRBJ1-2, the V gene TRBV6-4; TRBD1 matches 9 bases. The V and J ends lost 3 bases and 8 bases, in that order; junction bases with no gene match: 7. The CDR3 consists of 14 residues. Germline CDR1 reads MRHNA; CDR2 reads SNTAGT. CDR3 DNA: TGTGCCAGCAGTGATACAGGGGGCAGGGGAGGCTACACCTTC. It translates to CASSDTGGRGGYTF.